The rows below give T cell receptor beta chains drawn from one sample of a study of shared clonotypes between healthy human individuals. Only in-frame clones appear in the TCRdb table, and some are missing; sequencing was by immunoSEQ multiplex PCR. The sample includes about a million clones, around four fifths seen only once; the top ten take 1.4%. The material sequenced was memory CD4+ T cells sorted from blood. These receptors all stem from a man younger than 30 in good health. CDR3s include the opening cysteine and the closing phenylalanine or tryptophan. The D gene is left open where the match is weak. Clone size appears in some rows only: once, few, many, or a class for an expanded clone.

V,J,length,size,D,DNA,CDR3
TRBV7-2,TRBJ2-3,15,many,.,TGTGCCAGCAGCCTCCAGCCCGTGGGAGGACGTGCGCAGTATTTT,CASSLQPVGGRAQYF
TRBV25-1,TRBJ2-5,15,.,TRBD1,TGTGCCAGCAGTGTTGGGACAGGGAGTGGGGAGACCCAGTACTTC,CASSVGTGSGETQYF
TRBV10-3,TRBJ2-1,16,.,TRBD2,TGTGCCAGCGGCGGACTAGCGGGAGGGATATACAATGAGCAGTTCTTC,CASGGLAGGIYNEQFF
TRBV28,TRBJ2-5,15,.,TRBD1,TGTGCCAGCAGTTTTAGGGGGACAGGGAAAGAGACCCAGTACTTC,CASSFRGTGKETQYF
TRBV6-5,TRBJ2-2,15,few,TRBD2,TGTGCCAGCATAACTAGCGGGAGGTCCACCGGGGAGCTGTTTTTT,CASITSGRSTGELFF
TRBV28,TRBJ1-2,14,.,TRBD1,TGTGCCAGCAGAGTAGAGGGGGCCAACTATGGCTACACCTTC,CASRVEGANYGYTF
TRBV5-1,TRBJ1-6,14,.,.,TGCGCCAGCAGTTTTGACAGCCTAGATTCACCCCTCCACTTT,CASSFDSLDSPLHF
TRBV5-1,TRBJ2-1,13,few,.,TGCGCCAGCAGCTTGGACGGCTACAATGAGCAGTTCTTC,CASSLDGYNEQFF
TRBV4-2,TRBJ2-3,16,.,TRBD2,TGTGCCAGCAGCCAAGGGGGGACTACCCTCACAGATACGCAGTATTTT,CASSQGGTTLTDTQYF
TRBV7-3,TRBJ2-7,16,.,TRBD1,TGTGCCAGCAGCATAACCGGGACAGGGGACTCCTACGAGCAGTACTTC,CASSITGTGDSYEQYF
TRBV5-1,TRBJ2-3,15,.,.,TGCGCCAGCAGCCTCAGGGACTTGAACACAGATACGCAGTATTTT,CASSLRDLNTDTQYF
TRBV7-2,TRBJ1-6,13,.,.,TGTGCCAGCAGCCCCCCCGGGGGGTTACCCCTCCACTTT,CASSPPGGLPLHF
TRBV7-2,TRBJ2-1,13,.,.,TGTGCCAGCAGCTTAGAAGTGGGGTATGAGCAGTTCTTC,CASSLEVGYEQFF
TRBV9,TRBJ2-1,15,.,TRBD2,TGTGCCAGCAGCGCCGGGACTAGCGGCGTCCATGAGCAGTTCTTC,CASSAGTSGVHEQFF
TRBV19,TRBJ1-4,13,once,.,TGTGCCAGTAGGGCCGCGGTTGGGGAAAAACTGTTTTTT,CASRAAVGEKLFF
TRBV11-2,TRBJ1-6,14,.,.,TGTGCCAGCAGCTTAATACGGCATAATTCACCCCTCCACTTT,CASSLIRHNSPLHF
TRBV18,TRBJ1-2,15,.,.,TGTGCCAGCTCACTCACAGGGTTTTACGACTATGGCTACACCTTC,CASSLTGFYDYGYTF
TRBV27,TRBJ2-1,12,once,.,TGTGCCAGCAGTTTAACGGCTGGGGAGCAGTTCTTC,CASSLTAGEQFF
TRBV5-1,TRBJ2-6,21,.,.,TGCGCCAGCAGCTTGGATTCTGGGGGTCGGCGACTAAGCTCTGGGGCCAACGTCCTGACTTTC,CASSLDSGGRRLSSGANVLTF
TRBV6-5,TRBJ2-2,15,.,TRBD2,TGTGCCAGCAGTCGAGCTAGCGGAAACACCGGGGAGCTGTTTTTT,CASSRASGNTGELFF
TRBV27,TRBJ2-6,16,.,.,TGTGCCAGCAGTTTATCGGGTTACTCTGGGGCCAACGTCCTGACTTTC,CASSLSGYSGANVLTF
TRBV5-4,TRBJ1-6,16,.,.,TGTGCCAGCAGCTCGGGGGCATCAGGGGTTGGATCACCCCTCCACTTT,CASSSGASGVGSPLHF
TRBV7-2,TRBJ2-1,19,.,TRBD1,TGTGCCAGCAGCCCCCCGGGACAGGGGCGTAAAAACTCCTACAATGAGCAGTTCTTC,CASSPPGQGRKNSYNEQFF
TRBV6-5,TRBJ1-6,15,.,.,TGTGCCAGCAGTTACTCGGTACTGAATAATTCACCCCTCCACTTT,CASSYSVLNNSPLHF
TRBV28,TRBJ1-5,14,once,.,TGTGCCAGCAGTGGGGATGGGGGAGCTCAGCCCCAGCATTTT,CASSGDGGAQPQHF
TRBV4-3,TRBJ2-1,19,.,TRBD1,TGCGCCAGCAGCCAAGATCTGGGGACAGGGACAGTATACTACAATGAGCAGTTCTTC,CASSQDLGTGTVYYNEQFF
TRBV11-3,TRBJ2-4,15,.,.,TGTGCCAGCAGCTTGGGGCGACTAGCCAAAAACATTCAGTACTTC,CASSLGRLAKNIQYF
TRBV30,TRBJ1-2,14,.,TRBD1,TGTGCCTGGAGTACCCCGACAGGGCATGGCGGCTACACCTTC,CAWSTPTGHGGYTF
TRBV9,TRBJ2-1,16,.,TRBD1,TGTGCCAGCAGCGTACAGGGGGCTAGCTCCTACAATGAGCAGTTCTTC,CASSVQGASSYNEQFF
TRBV12-5,TRBJ2-1,19,.,.,TGTGCTAGTGGTTTGTCCTCGGTCCTCAACAGGTTATCCTACAATGAGCAGTTCTTC,CASGLSSVLNRLSYNEQFF
TRBV2,TRBJ2-2,15,.,.,TGTGCCAGCAGTGAAAGAGGCTCGAACACCGGGGAGCTGTTTTTT,CASSERGSNTGELFF
TRBV18,TRBJ1-2,13,.,.,TGTGCCAGCTCACCACAGCAGGACTATGGCTACACCTTC,CASSPQQDYGYTF
TRBV7-8,TRBJ2-3,15,.,TRBD2,TGTGCCAGCAGCTTAGACGGCGCTAGCGGGAATACGCAGTATTTT,CASSLDGASGNTQYF
TRBV27,TRBJ1-1,17,.,.,TGTGCCAGCTCTAGGGGACAAATTACGCTCATGAACACTGAAGCTTTCTTT,CASSRGQITLMNTEAFF
TRBV5-6,TRBJ1-2,14,.,.,TGTGCCAGCAGCCTGGGGACATCTAACTATGGCTACACCTTC,CASSLGTSNYGYTF
TRBV27,TRBJ1-5,15,many,.,TGTGCCAGCAGTTCATCTCTAGGGAGCAATCAGCCCCAGCATTTT,CASSSSLGSNQPQHF
TRBV9,TRBJ2-1,15,.,.,TGTGCCAGCAGCTTCCGGGACTCGTTAATGACCGAGCAGTTCTTC,CASSFRDSLMTEQFF
TRBV9,TRBJ1-2,13,.,TRBD1,TGTGCCAGCAGCACCCGGGACAGCTATGGCTACACCTTC,CASSTRDSYGYTF
TRBV9,TRBJ2-7,14,.,.,TGTGCCAGCAGCTCAGGCACTCTCCCCTCCGAGCAGTACTTC,CASSSGTLPSEQYF
TRBV7-2,TRBJ2-2,16,.,.,TGTGCCAGCAGCCCCCTGAGGGGGGAGAACACCGGGGAGCTGTTTTTT,CASSPLRGENTGELFF
TRBV5-4,TRBJ2-1,13,.,TRBD2,TGTGCCAGCAGCTTACCGGGAGGGAATGAGCAGTTCTTC,CASSLPGGNEQFF
TRBV10-3,TRBJ2-7,15,.,.,TGTGCCATCAGTGAGTCGCCAGGGGTATCCTACGAGCAGTACTTC,CAISESPGVSYEQYF
TRBV4-3,TRBJ1-1,15,.,.,TGCGCCAGCAGCCAAGAGGGGGCAGGGCGGACTGAAGCTTTCTTT,CASSQEGAGRTEAFF
TRBV6-4,TRBJ1-1,12,once,.,TGTGCCAGCAGTCGTGAAGGAGCTGAAGCTTTCTTT,CASSREGAEAFF